The 31 T cell receptor beta chains presented below share a single source sample, sequenced in a study of T cells in tumors after PD-1 blockade. Sequenced by immunoSEQ multiplex PCR; TCRdb stores in-frame clones only, minus some. The repertoire holds 45,000 to 60,000 clones, with more than 75% as singletons. Source: PBMCs, taken before anti-PD-1 treatment. The receptor source for this set is a human donor with basal cell carcinoma.

This clone was picked up a small number of times. The chain employs TRBV5-4 and TRBJ1-1, with a tentative D call TRBD1 (5 bases). The ends were cut back, 4 bases at V and 1 base at J, with 11 bases in the middle. The germline gives CDR1 SGHNT, CDR2 YYREEE (reference sequence). The CDR3 length is 14 residues. The CDR3 loop is CASSPTDRNTEAFF. The CDR3 nucleotides read TGTGCCAGCAGCCCGACTGACAGGAACACTGAAGCTTTCTTT. The full variable domain, rest sourced from reference TRBV5-4 and TRBJ1-1, is ETGVTQSPTHLIKTRGQQVTLRCSSQSGHNTVSWYQQALGQGPQFIFQYYREEENGRGNFPPRFSGLQFPNYSSELNVNALELDDSALYLCASSPTDRNTEAFFGQGTRLTVV.

The gene calls are TRBV19 and TRBJ1-1; D uncertain. CDR1 is LNHDA, CDR2 SQIVND, per germline (reference sequence). V was pared by 6 bases and J by 0 bases, with 11 bases between. This CDR3 is 14 amino acids long. The CDR3 region is CASRLFGMNTEAFF. The DNA of the CDR3 is TGTGCCAGTAGACTTTTCGGGATGAACACTGAAGCTTTCTTT.

This chain uses TRBV7-2 with TRBJ1-3; weak D call: TRBD1 (5 bases). Germline V lookup: CDR1 SGHTA, CDR2 FQGNSA. Between the trimmed V and J ends, which lost 5 bases and 0 bases, there was a span of 8 bases. The CDR3 runs 14 residues. The CDR3 loop is CASSPGFSGNTIYF. CDR3 nucleotide sequence: TGTGCCAGCAGCCCAGGGTTCTCTGGAAACACCATATATTTT.

This chain uses TRBV4-1 with TRBJ2-2; 10 nucleotides align to TRBD2. Germline CDR1 is MGHRA and CDR2 is YSYEKL. The CDR3 runs to 14 residues. V trimming: 7 bases; J trimming: 7 bases; junction bases outside the gene matches: 6. The CDR3 region has the DNA TGCGCCAGCACCTTCCTAGCGGGGGACGGGGAGCTGTTTTTT. It codes for CASTFLAGDGELFF.

V and J are TRBV28 and TRBJ1-3; 7 positions match TRBD1. Trimming removed 5 bases from V and 1 base from J; junction bases left unmatched: 5. CDR1 is MDHEN, CDR2 SYDVKM, per germline. The CDR3 loop spans 15 amino acids. The CDR3 reads CASSLGTVSGNTIYF. The CDR3 nucleotides read TGTGCCAGCAGTCTAGGGACAGTATCTGGAAACACCATATATTTT.

This sequence joins TRBV6-5 and TRBJ1-2; 9 bases are shared with TRBD1. The CDR3 extends over 14 amino acids. Per the germline V gene, CDR1 is MNHEY and CDR2 is SVGAGI. J lost 5 bases, V lost 10 bases, and 11 bases had no gene match. Written as DNA, the CDR3 is TGTGCCACCTCCCGCGGGACAGGGTATTATGGCTACACCTTC. Its protein is CATSRGTGYYGYTF.

This clone came up a few times. The V and J genes are TRBV2 and TRBJ1-2; D may be TRBD1 (5 bases). The length of the CDR3 is 13 residues. In germline, CDR1 is SNHLY, CDR2 FYNNEI. Trimming cost V 4 bases and J 2 bases, with 8 bases left between them. This CDR3 is CASSVDSNYGYTF. The DNA for the CDR3 is TGTGCCAGCAGTGTTGACAGCAACTATGGCTACACCTTC.

The chain employs TRBV3-1 (or the pseudogene TRBV3-2) and TRBJ2-2, with D hard to call. Germline V CDR1 and CDR2: LGHDT, YNNKEL (reference sequence). V was pared by 1 base and J by 0 bases, with 9 bases between. This CDR3 is built from 16 residues. The chain's CDR3 is CASSQVRPSNTGELFF. DNA for the CDR3: TGTGCCAGCAGCCAAGTTCGACCTTCGAACACCGGGGAGCTGTTTTTT.

The chain links TRBV2 to TRBJ1-1; D is perhaps TRBD1 (5 bases). Looked up from germline, CDR1 is SNHLY and CDR2 is FYNNEI. The CDR3 covers 15 residues. Trimming cost V 7 bases and J 4 bases, with 19 bases left between them. The DNA for the CDR3 is TGTGCCAGCAAGGCCGGGGCAGGGATGGGCACTGAAGCTTTCTTT. This codes for CASKAGAGMGTEAFF.

The J gene is TRBJ1-2, the V gene TRBV7-9; a weak D match, TRBD1 (5 bases). V was pared by 6 bases and J by 7 bases, with 12 bases between. The CDR3 spans 12 residues. Germline lookup yields CDR1 SEHNR and CDR2 FQNEAQ (reference sequence). CDR3 in amino acids: CASSPGAFGYTF. The CDR3 region has the DNA TGTGCCAGCAGTCCTGGGGCGTTTGGCTACACCTTC.

V usage is TRBV2 and J usage is TRBJ2-7; a possible D gene is TRBD1 (6 bases). The germline V and J ends were trimmed by 1 base and 2 bases, with 6 bases remaining between them. CDR1 and CDR2 (germline): SNHLY, FYNNEI. There are 13 residues in the CDR3. The CDR3 sequence: CASSEGTAYEQYF. The DNA of the CDR3 is TGTGCCAGCAGTGAAGGGACAGCCTACGAGCAGTACTTC.

The V call is TRBV4-2, the J call TRBJ1-2, with D perhaps TRBD1 (5 bases). CDR1 is LGHNA, CDR2 YNFKEQ, per germline. Trimming took off 2 bases at V and 0 bases at J, with 7 bases between the two ends. There are 14 residues in the CDR3. The CDR3 nucleotides read TGTGCCAGCAGCCAACAGACAGCTAACTATGGCTACACCTTC. Translating it yields CASSQQTANYGYTF.

V usage is TRBV30 and J usage is TRBJ2-7, with 10 bases lining up with TRBD2. Germline-derived CDR1 and CDR2 are GTSNPN and SVGIG (reference sequence). Trimming cost V 2 bases and J 2 bases; bases outside gene matches: 15. This CDR3 region has 18 residues. In nucleotides, the CDR3 is TGTGCCTGGAGTCGCAAGATTAGCGGGAGGCCCCGTCCCTACGAGCAGTACTTC. Translating it yields CAWSRKISGRPRPYEQYF.

The chain employs TRBV30 and TRBJ1-2; a possible D gene is TRBD1 (5 bases). V gave up 0 bases and J gave up 3 bases, with 5 bases separating them. This CDR3 is built from 12 residues. Germline-derived CDR1 and CDR2 are GTSNPN and SVGIG (reference sequence). CDR3: CAWSVQDYGYTF. DNA for the CDR3: TGTGCCTGGAGTGTACAGGACTATGGCTACACCTTC.

This clone came up once. This rearrangement joins TRBV9 to TRBJ2-3; either TRBD1 or TRBD2 may fit D (5 bases each). Germline loops: CDR1 SGDLS, CDR2 YYNGEE. Trimming took 2 bases from V and 2 from J, leaving 12 bases between them. The CDR3 spans 15 residues. The DNA of the CDR3 is TGTGCCAGCAGCGTGGGGGACGGACTCACAGATACGCAGTATTTT. This codes for CASSVGDGLTDTQYF.

The rearrangement links TRBV7-2 to TRBJ1-1; unclear D gene. V lost 1 base to trimming and J lost 1 base, with 4 bases between them. The CDR3 sequence is 13 residues long. The germline V gene has CDR1 SGHTA and CDR2 FQGNSA. The CDR3 spells CASSLGRNTEAFF. CDR3 nucleotides: TGTGCCAGCAGCTTAGGACGGAACACTGAAGCTTTCTTT.

This chain connects TRBV2 to TRBJ1-5; D perhaps matches TRBD1 (6 bases). Germline lookup yields CDR1 SNHLY and CDR2 FYNNEI. The ends were cut back, 6 bases at V and 3 bases at J, with 15 bases in the middle. The CDR3 length is 15 residues. CDR3 coding DNA: TGTGCCAGCAGCACCGACGGACAGCTCAATCAGCCCCAGCATTTT. Its translation is CASSTDGQLNQPQHF. Filled out from reference TRBV2 and TRBJ1-5, the complete variable domain reads EPEVTQTPSHQVTQMGQEVILRCVPISNHLYFYWYRQILGQKVEFLVSFYNNEISEKSEIFDDQFSVERPDGSNFTLKIRSTKLEDSAMYFCASSTDGQLNQPQHFGDGTRLSIL.

This clone was seen just once. The genes are TRBV2 and TRBJ2-3; no reliable D call. V was trimmed by 6 bases and J by 2 bases, leaving 12 bases between them. There are 14 residues in the CDR3. The germline V gene has CDR1 SNHLY and CDR2 FYNNEI. The CDR3 coding sequence is TGTGCCAGCAGATTAGGCTCAGACACAGATACGCAGTATTTT. It is translated as CASRLGSDTDTQYF.

This clone was detected once. The chain couples TRBV30 to TRBJ2-2; D might be TRBD1 (5 bases). The CDR3 is 13 amino acids. Germline CDR1 is GTSNPN and CDR2 is SVGIG (reference sequence). Trimming took 6 bases from V and 1 from J, leaving 9 bases between them. Here the CDR3 reads CACDSRNTGELFF. CDR3 coding DNA: TGTGCCTGTGACAGCCGGAACACCGGGGAGCTGTTTTTT.

The chain recombines TRBV10-2 with TRBJ1-4; weak D call: TRBD1 (6 bases). Trimming removed 4 bases from V and 5 bases from J, with 14 bases in between. Germline V gene sequence: CDR1 WSHSY, CDR2 SAAADI. The length of the CDR3 is 15 residues. CDR3 protein: CASSVGGAGNEKLFF. For the CDR3, the DNA is TGCGCCAGCAGTGTGGGGGGCGCGGGAAATGAAAAACTGTTTTTT.

The V and J genes are TRBV19 and TRBJ2-7; 8 positions agree with TRBD1. After removal of 5 bases from V and 6 bases from J, the junction contained 6 bases not matched to a gene. The CDR3 is 13 residues long. The germline gives CDR1 LNHDA, CDR2 SQIVND (reference sequence). CDR3 amino acids: CASSQQGVGEQYF. CDR3 coding DNA: TGTGCCAGTAGTCAACAGGGGGTCGGCGAGCAGTACTTC.

In its sample, this clone was seen a few times. This sequence joins TRBV5-6 and TRBJ2-7, with TRBD1 identical over 10 bases. The germline V gene encodes CDR1 SGHDT and CDR2 YYEEEE. V lost 3 bases to trimming and J lost 6 bases; unmatched junction nucleotides: 3. The CDR3 contains 13 residues. The CDR3 region has the DNA TGTGCCAGCAGCTCCGGGACAGGGGCCGAGCAGTACTTC. Protein product: CASSSGTGAEQYF.

The chain joins TRBV5-1 to TRBJ2-2; D possibly corresponds to TRBD1 (6 bases). The CDR3 length is 16 residues. Trimming pared 4 bases from V and 1 base from J, leaving 14 bases between. Germline CDR1 is SGHRS and CDR2 is YFSETQ. The CDR3 sequence is CASSPDQGMNTGELFF. CDR3 DNA: TGCGCCAGCAGCCCTGATCAGGGGATGAACACCGGGGAGCTGTTTTTT.

This chain connects TRBV4-2 to TRBJ1-4; perhaps TRBD1 as D (5 bases). The CDR3 covers 15 residues. Germline CDR1 and CDR2: LGHNA and YNFKEQ. V shed 0 bases and J shed 4 bases, with 9 bases lying between them. This CDR3 reads CASSQDGQGNEKLFF. In DNA, the CDR3 is TGTGCCAGCAGCCAAGACGGGCAGGGTAATGAAAAACTGTTTTTT.

This chain uses TRBV4-2 with TRBJ2-1, with TRBD1 as a possible D gene (6 bases). The CDR3 is 15 amino acids. V was clipped by 4 bases and J by 8 bases, with 18 bases between them. The germline gives CDR1 LGHNA, CDR2 YNFKEQ. CDR3 nucleotide sequence: TGTGCCAGCAGCCGGGAAAAGGGGGATTGGGATGAGCAGTTCTTC. This gives the protein CASSREKGDWDEQFF.

V gene TRBV20-1 combines with J gene TRBJ1-1, with D possibly TRBD1 on 5 matching bases. This CDR3 has 11 amino acids. Trimming took 4 bases from V and 11 from J, leaving 14 bases between them. Germline V gene data show CDR1 as DFQATT and CDR2 as SNEGSKA (reference sequence). This CDR3 is CSATLQGTAFF. Written as DNA, the CDR3 is TGCAGTGCTACTCTTCAGGGTACGGCTTTCTTT.

The chain is built from TRBV5-1 and TRBJ1-2; maybe TRBD1 (6 bases). V was cut by 0 bases and J by 5 bases, with 14 bases left in between. Germline values: CDR1 SGHRS, CDR2 YFSETQ. The CDR3 runs to 15 residues. The CDR3 spells CASSLATGPIYGYTF. The CDR3 nucleotides are TGCGCCAGCAGCTTGGCGACAGGACCCATTTATGGCTACACCTTC.

This clone came up a few times. V and J are TRBV10-2 and TRBJ2-7; D gene unclear. The CDR3 has 13 amino acids. The germline V gene has CDR1 WSHSY and CDR2 SAAADI. Trimming left V 6 bases short and J 6 bases short, with 15 bases between. CDR3 loop: CASSLRTPPEQYF. Written as DNA, the CDR3 is TGCGCCAGCAGCCTGAGAACCCCTCCCGAGCAGTACTTC.

The V and J genes are TRBV2 and TRBJ1-2; D is ambiguous. CDR3 length equals 16 residues. Trimming took 5 bases from V and 8 from J, leaving 24 bases between them. Germline loops: CDR1 SNHLY, CDR2 FYNNEI. The chain's CDR3 is CASSTTIPGSPGGYTF. The CDR3 DNA reads TGTGCCAGCAGTACGACCATCCCGGGATCCCCGGGCGGCTACACCTTC.

This clone was picked up a small number of times. This chain joins TRBV12-5 and TRBJ1-5; D is uncertain. Germline V gene sequence: CDR1 LGHNT, CDR2 FRNRAP. Deletions cut 6 bases from V and 5 bases from J, with 5 bases between. The CDR3 contains 11 residues. The DNA of the CDR3 is TGTGCTAGTGGCCCGGATCAGCCCCAGCATTTT. It yields the protein CASGPDQPQHF.

The chain has TRBV6-5 and TRBJ2-1, with TRBD1 identical over 8 bases. The V gene end was trimmed by 5 bases and the J gene end by 4 bases; junction bases not matched to a gene: 7. The CDR3 consists of 15 residues. Per germline, CDR1 MNHEY and CDR2 SVGAGI. CDR3 nucleotides: TGTGCCAGCAGTCGTGGGGGACAGGCGTACAATGAGCAGTTCTTC. Translation gives CASSRGGQAYNEQFF.